The 23 T cell receptor beta chains presented below share a single source sample, sequenced in a study of blood T cell repertoires in COVID-19. Data came from immunoSEQ multiplex PCR; TCRdb stores just in-frame clones and leaves some out. The sample lists roughly 180,000 clones, 85% to 90% occurring once. Specimen: PBMCs or T cells enriched from blood (not recorded which). Source of these receptors: a man aged 35 to 55 who had recovered from COVID-19.

The chain employs TRBV3-1 (or the pseudogene TRBV3-2) and TRBJ2-1, with D perhaps TRBD2 (5 bases). The CDR3 runs 17 residues. Trimming took 1 base from V and 0 from J, leaving 13 bases between them. Germline CDR1 is LGHDT and CDR2 is YNNKEL (reference sequence). The CDR3: CASSQVIGRGSYNEQFF. The CDR3 DNA reads as TGTGCCAGCAGCCAAGTAATAGGCCGGGGCTCCTACAATGAGCAGTTCTTC.

This chain uses TRBV16 with TRBJ1-5; tentatively, D is TRBD1 (5 bases). Germline CDR1 KGHSY, CDR2 FQNENV. Trimming removed 2 bases at V and 11 bases at J, with 16 bases between. The length of the CDR3 is 14 residues. CDR3 in DNA: TGTGCCAGCAGCCAAACTATAAGGGGCAGGGCCCAGCATTTT. Its translation: CASSQTIRGRAQHF. The full variable domain, in which reference TRBV16 and TRBJ1-5 provide the parts outside the CDR3, is GEEVAQTPKHLVRGEGQKAKLYCAPIKGHSYVFWYQQVLKNEFKFLISFQNENVFDETGMPKERFSAKCLPNSPCSLEIQATKLEDSAVYFCASSQTIRGRAQHFGDGTRLSIL.

The chain couples TRBV29-1 to TRBJ2-7, with D possibly TRBD2 on 6 matching bases. Germline assignment: CDR1 SQVTM and CDR2 ANQGSEA. This CDR3 has 14 amino acids. The germline V and J ends were trimmed by 5 bases and 5 bases, with 19 bases remaining between them. Here the CDR3 reads CSVMRAEGLNEQYF. DNA for the CDR3: TGCAGCGTTATGAGGGCGGAGGGGCTCAACGAGCAGTACTTC.

This chain uses TRBV19 with TRBJ2-1; D is unresolved. Trimming stripped 8 bases from V and 4 bases from J, with 12 bases between. Germline-derived CDR1 and CDR2 are LNHDA and SQIVND (reference sequence). CDR3 length: 13 residues. The CDR3, as DNA: TGTGCCAGTGGAGTAAGCTCGTACAATGAGCAGTTCTTC. Its translation is CASGVSSYNEQFF.

The sample holds one count of this clone. V and J are TRBV4-1 and TRBJ2-4, with D possibly TRBD1 on 6 matching bases. This CDR3 has 16 residues. The germline CDR1 and CDR2 sequences are MGHRA and YSYEKL. Trimming stripped 0 bases from V and 3 bases from J, with 12 bases between. CDR3 in amino acids: CASSQDTTGHKNIQYF. The DNA of the CDR3 is TGCGCCAGCAGCCAAGACACTACAGGGCACAAAAACATTCAGTACTTC.

This chain links TRBV28 with TRBJ1-1; D is unresolved. CDR3 length: 12 residues. The ends were cut back, 2 bases at V and 4 bases at J, with 5 bases in the middle. The V gene's germline CDR1 is MDHEN and CDR2 SYDVKM. The CDR3 region is CASSLIGTEAFF. CDR3 DNA: TGTGCCAGCAGTTTAATCGGCACTGAAGCTTTCTTT. Looking up the rest from reference TRBV28 and TRBJ1-1 gives the full variable domain: DVKVTQSSRYLVKRTGEKVFLECVQDMDHENMFWYRQDPGLGLRLIYFSYDVKMKEKGDIPEGYSVSREKKERFSLILESASTNQTSMYLCASSLIGTEAFFGQGTRLTVV.

The chain employs TRBV2 and TRBJ1-1; D perhaps matches TRBD1 (5 bases). In germline, CDR1 is SNHLY, CDR2 FYNNEI. Trimming cost V 5 bases and J 4 bases, with 14 bases left between them. The CDR3 loop spans 14 amino acids. The CDR3 spells CASSNSGYGTEAFF. In nucleotides, the CDR3 is TGTGCCAGCAGTAACTCAGGGTACGGCACTGAAGCTTTCTTT.

V is TRBV5-4 and J is TRBJ2-2; a weak D match, TRBD2 (6 bases). Germline CDR1 reads SGHNT; CDR2 reads YYREEE (reference sequence). CDR3 size: 15 residues. V was pared by 0 bases and J by 8 bases, with 14 bases between. The CDR3 sequence is CASSLVPGSWGELFF. In nucleotides, the CDR3 is TGTGCCAGCAGCTTGGTGCCCGGGAGTTGGGGGGAGCTGTTTTTT.

V usage is TRBV7-9 and J usage is TRBJ2-7, with TRBD2 identical over 8 bases. J lost 3 bases, V lost 5 bases, and 3 bases had no gene match. Per germline, CDR1 SEHNR and CDR2 FQNEAQ (reference sequence). CDR3 length equals 13 residues. The CDR3 spells CASSGSGNYEQYF. The CDR3 region has the DNA TGTGCCAGCAGCGGTAGCGGGAACTACGAGCAGTACTTC.

This sequence joins TRBV9 and TRBJ2-7; the D gene is possibly TRBD2 (5 bases). Germline V gives CDR1 SGDLS, CDR2 YYNGEE. This CDR3 spans 14 amino acids. Trimming cost V 0 bases and J 2 bases, with 9 bases left between them. The DNA for the CDR3 is TGTGCCAGCAGCGTAGAGGTGGAGGCCTACGAGCAGTACTTC. Translating it yields CASSVEVEAYEQYF. Drawing the rest from reference TRBV9 and TRBJ2-7, the complete variable domain is DSGVTQTPKHLITATGQRVTLRCSPRSGDLSVYWYQQSLDQGLQFLIQYYNGEERAKGNILERFSAQQFPDLHSELNLSSLELGDSALYFCASSVEVEAYEQYFGPGTRLTVT.

The V call is TRBV29-1, the J call TRBJ1-1, with a tentative D call TRBD1 (5 bases). The germline V gene encodes CDR1 SQVTM and CDR2 ANQGSEA. V gave up 4 bases and J gave up 2 bases, with 11 bases separating them. This CDR3 contains 13 residues. CDR3 loop: CSVGQGGNTEAFF. CDR3 DNA: TGCAGCGTTGGGCAGGGAGGAAACACTGAAGCTTTCTTT.

CDR3 sequence (DNA): TGTGCCAGTAGTAAGACAGGGTATGGCTACACCTTC. Translated, it gives CASSKTGYGYTF. V is TRBV19 and J is TRBJ1-2; 7 bases are a match to TRBD1. The J segment lost 5 bases and the V segment lost 4 bases, leaving 1 base of the junction unmatched. The CDR3 runs to 12 residues. In germline, CDR1 is LNHDA, CDR2 SQIVND (reference sequence).

The chain recombines TRBV11-2 with TRBJ2-1; D is perhaps TRBD1 (5 bases). V dropped 1 base and J dropped 7 bases, with 14 bases sitting between them. The germline V gene has CDR1 SGHAT and CDR2 FQNNGV. The CDR3 is 15 amino acids. The chain's CDR3 is CASSLGAQGLNEQFF. For the CDR3, the DNA is TGTGCCAGCAGCTTAGGGGCCCAGGGTTTGAATGAGCAGTTCTTC.

V and J are TRBV7-8 and TRBJ1-2; weak D call: TRBD1 (5 bases). The ends were cut back, 8 bases at V and 7 bases at J, with 17 bases in the middle. The CDR3 runs to 13 residues. Germline V gene lookup returns CDR1 SGHVS and CDR2 FQNEAQ. CDR3 DNA: TGTGCCAGCCGAGAGACAGTTCGAAGTGGCTACACCTTC. This encodes CASRETVRSGYTF.

Concerning this clone itself: One junction end does not reproduce the germline sequence, and a read error may be involved. V is TRBV7-7 and J is TRBJ2-1; 8 bases align to TRBD1. This CDR3 region has 13 residues. Per germline, CDR1 SSHAT and CDR2 FNYEAQ (reference sequence). CDR3 sequence reads: CASSFDRGIKQFF. The DNA for the CDR3 is TGTGCTAGCAGTTTTGACAGGGGAATAAAGCAGTTCTTC.

The chain recombines TRBV19 with TRBJ2-1; 9 bases are a match to TRBD2. The CDR3 spans 18 residues. The trim removed 5 bases at V and 6 bases at J, leaving 17 bases unmatched. Germline lookup yields CDR1 LNHDA and CDR2 SQIVND (reference sequence). This CDR3 reads CASSGWTSAFLGGNEQFF. DNA for the CDR3: TGTGCCAGTAGTGGCTGGACTAGCGCCTTCTTGGGGGGCAATGAGCAGTTCTTC.

This clone was seen just once. This chain uses TRBV11-2 with TRBJ1-4; the match to TRBD1 covers 9 bases. The germline V gene has CDR1 SGHAT and CDR2 FQNNGV. CDR3 size: 14 residues. V lost 6 bases and J lost 8; bases outside the gene matches: 7. CDR3 residues: CASRRTGGDEKLFF. The CDR3 DNA sequence: TGTGCCAGCAGGCGCACAGGGGGCGACGAAAAACTGTTTTTT.

This clone was detected a few times. The rearrangement uses TRBV7-6 and TRBJ2-3; TRBD2 aligns across 10 bases. There are 19 residues in the CDR3. Germline CDR1 and CDR2: SGHVS and FNYEAQ. Trimming at V came to 4 bases and at J to 0 bases, leaving 13 bases not matched to a gene. CDR3 residues: CASSSVAGGPSSSTDTQYF. The CDR3 nucleotides are TGTGCCAGCAGCTCAGTAGCGGGAGGTCCTTCATCTAGCACAGATACGCAGTATTTT.

This clone appeared once. The chain couples TRBV28 to TRBJ2-5; weak D call: TRBD1 (6 bases). The V and J ends lost 2 bases and 6 bases respectively, with 13 bases between them. CDR1 MDHEN and CDR2 SYDVKM come from the germline V gene. This CDR3 is 14 amino acids long. CDR3 coding DNA: TGTGCCAGCAGTTTAATACAGGGTGTTCAGACCCAGTACTTC. Translation: CASSLIQGVQTQYF.

V and J are TRBV7-8 and TRBJ2-7; TRBD2 might be the D (5 bases). The germline CDR1 and CDR2 sequences are SGHVS and FQNEAQ. V lost 5 bases, J lost 2 bases, and 13 bases lay in between. The CDR3 loop spans 14 amino acids. Here the CDR3 reads CASSSLDGAYEQYF. The CDR3 DNA sequence: TGTGCCAGCAGCAGTCTCGACGGGGCCTACGAGCAGTACTTC.

V is TRBV6-9 and J is TRBJ2-3; D is uncertain. Germline CDR1 is MNHGY and CDR2 is SVAAGI. Trimming removed 2 bases at V and 6 bases at J, with 3 bases between. The CDR3 has 11 amino acids. CDR3 DNA: TGTGCCAGCAGTTATCGGGATACGCAGTATTTT. Protein: CASSYRDTQYF.

This chain connects TRBV5-4 to TRBJ2-1; the D gene is possibly TRBD2 (6 bases). V lost 3 bases and J lost 6, with 19 bases in between. CDR1 is SGHNT and CDR2 is YYREEE in the germline V gene (reference sequence). This CDR3 contains 16 residues. Written as DNA, the CDR3 is TGTGCCAGCAGCTCCGGGACTTACCGCACCTCCAATGAGCAGTTCTTC. Protein: CASSSGTYRTSNEQFF.

For the CDR3, the DNA is TGTGCAAGTCGCTTAGTTCCTAGCGGGAGGTTGATCTATACAGATACGCAGTATTTT. This gives the protein CASRLVPSGRLIYTDTQYF. The gene calls are TRBV12-2 and TRBJ2-3; the table's D call, TRBD2, has no DNA check behind it. TRBV12-2 represents a pseudogene. The CDR3 spans 19 residues.